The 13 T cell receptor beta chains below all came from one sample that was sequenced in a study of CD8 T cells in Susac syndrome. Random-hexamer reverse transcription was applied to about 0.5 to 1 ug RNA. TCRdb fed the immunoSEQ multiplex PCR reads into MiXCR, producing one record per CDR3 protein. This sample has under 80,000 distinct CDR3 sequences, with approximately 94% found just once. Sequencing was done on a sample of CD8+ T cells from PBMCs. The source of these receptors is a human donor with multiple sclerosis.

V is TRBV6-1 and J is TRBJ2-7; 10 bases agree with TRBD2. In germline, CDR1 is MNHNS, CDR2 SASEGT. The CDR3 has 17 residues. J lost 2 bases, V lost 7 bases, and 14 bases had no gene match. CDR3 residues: CASTITPLAGRTYEQYF. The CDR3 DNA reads TGTGCCAGCACCATTACTCCACTAGCGGGACGGACCTACGAGCAGTACTTC.

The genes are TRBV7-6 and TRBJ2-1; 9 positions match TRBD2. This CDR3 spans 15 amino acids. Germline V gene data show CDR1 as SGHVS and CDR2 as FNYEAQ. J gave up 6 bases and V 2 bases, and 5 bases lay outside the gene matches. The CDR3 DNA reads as TGTGCCAGCAGCTTAAGCGGGAGGACCCCCAATGAGCAGTTCTTC. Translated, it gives CASSLSGRTPNEQFF.

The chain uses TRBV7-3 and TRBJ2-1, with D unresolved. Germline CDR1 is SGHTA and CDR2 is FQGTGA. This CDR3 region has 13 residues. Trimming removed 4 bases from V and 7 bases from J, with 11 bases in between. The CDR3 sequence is CASSSRPGNEQFF. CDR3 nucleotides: TGTGCCAGCAGCTCGAGGCCCGGGAATGAGCAGTTCTTC.

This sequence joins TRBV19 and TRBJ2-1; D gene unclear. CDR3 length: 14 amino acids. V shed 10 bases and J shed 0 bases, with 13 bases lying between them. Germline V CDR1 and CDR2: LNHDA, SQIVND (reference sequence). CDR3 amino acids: CATSVGSSYNEQFF. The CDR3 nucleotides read TGTGCCACCTCGGTTGGAAGCTCCTACAATGAGCAGTTCTTC.

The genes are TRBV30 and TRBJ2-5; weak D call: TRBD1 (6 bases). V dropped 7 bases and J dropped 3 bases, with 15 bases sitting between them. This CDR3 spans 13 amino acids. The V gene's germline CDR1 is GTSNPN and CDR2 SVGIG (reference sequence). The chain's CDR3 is CASETGYEETQYF. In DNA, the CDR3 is TGTGCCTCGGAGACAGGCTACGAAGAGACCCAGTACTTC.

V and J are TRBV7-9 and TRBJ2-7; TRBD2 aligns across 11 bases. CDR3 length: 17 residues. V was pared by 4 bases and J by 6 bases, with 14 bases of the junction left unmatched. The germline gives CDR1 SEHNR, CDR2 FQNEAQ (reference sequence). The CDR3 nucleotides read TGTGCCAGCAGCTCCCATGGGGTAGCGGGGGGGCGGGGCGAGCAGTACTTC. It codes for CASSSHGVAGGRGEQYF.

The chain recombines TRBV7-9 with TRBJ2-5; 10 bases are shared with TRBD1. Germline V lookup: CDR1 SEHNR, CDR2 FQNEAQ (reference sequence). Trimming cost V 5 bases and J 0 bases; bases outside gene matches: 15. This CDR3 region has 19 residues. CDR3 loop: CASSPWTGGSLAYQETQYF. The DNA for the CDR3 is TGTGCCAGCAGCCCCTGGACAGGGGGATCCCTAGCGTACCAAGAGACCCAGTACTTC.

The CDR3 is CASNRGEYSNQPQHF. DNA of the CDR3: TGTGCCAGTAATAGGGGGGAATATAGCAATCAGCCCCAGCATTTT. The chain recombines TRBV19 with TRBJ1-5, with D maybe TRBD1 (6 bases). The ends were cut back, 7 bases at V and 0 bases at J, with 13 bases in the middle. This CDR3 is built from 15 residues. Germline V gene lookup returns CDR1 LNHDA and CDR2 SQIVND (reference sequence). The variable domain in full, with the rest retrieved from reference TRBV19 and TRBJ1-5, is DGGITQSPKYLFRKEGQNVTLSCEQNLNHDAMYWYRQDPGQGLRLIYYSQIVNDFQKGDIAEGYSVSREKKESFPLTVTSAQKNPTAFYLCASNRGEYSNQPQHFGDGTRLSIL.

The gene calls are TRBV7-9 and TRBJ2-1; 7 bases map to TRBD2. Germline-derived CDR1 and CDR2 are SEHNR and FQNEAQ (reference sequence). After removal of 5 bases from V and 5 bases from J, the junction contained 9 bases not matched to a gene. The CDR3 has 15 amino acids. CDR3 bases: TGTGCCAGCAGCCATCTGGCGGGAGATAACAATGAGCAGTTCTTC. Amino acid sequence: CASSHLAGDNNEQFF.

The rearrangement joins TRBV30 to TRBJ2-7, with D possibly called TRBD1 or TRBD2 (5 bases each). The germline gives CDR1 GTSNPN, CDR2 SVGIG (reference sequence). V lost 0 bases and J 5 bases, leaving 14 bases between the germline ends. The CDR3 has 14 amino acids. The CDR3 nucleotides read TGTGCCTGGAGTGTATCAGGGACCCTTGACGAGCAGTACTTC. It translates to CAWSVSGTLDEQYF.

CDR3 residues: CASSPSSLGRQPQHF. The CDR3 bases are TGTGCCAGCAGCCCTTCATCTTTGGGCCGGCAGCCCCAGCATTTT. This chain links TRBV7-9 with TRBJ1-5; D not resolved. Trimming left V 5 bases short and J 7 bases short, with 18 bases between. Germline CDR1 is SEHNR and CDR2 is FQNEAQ (reference sequence). The CDR3 length is 15 residues.

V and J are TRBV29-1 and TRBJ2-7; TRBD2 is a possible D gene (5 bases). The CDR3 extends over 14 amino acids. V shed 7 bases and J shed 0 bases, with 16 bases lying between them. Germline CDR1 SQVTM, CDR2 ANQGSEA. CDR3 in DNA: TGCAGCGCCTCCAATGGGCGGGTCTCCTACGAGCAGTACTTC. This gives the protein CSASNGRVSYEQYF.

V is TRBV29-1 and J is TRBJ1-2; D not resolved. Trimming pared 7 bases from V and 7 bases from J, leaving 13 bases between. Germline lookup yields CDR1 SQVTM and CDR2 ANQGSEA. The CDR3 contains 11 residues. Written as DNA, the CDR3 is TGCAGCGCGGCCACCGATCGTGGCTACACCTTC. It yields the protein CSAATDRGYTF.